The rows below give T cell receptor beta chains drawn from one sample of a study of T cells after yellow fever vaccination. TCRdb ran MiXCR on the 5' RACE reads and lists one entry per CDR3 protein. The profile covers some 420,000 distinct CDR3 sequences, with around 20% appearing a single time and about a sixth taken by the ten largest. The specimen comprised PBMCs, sampled before the yellow fever booster vaccination. The source of these receptors is a man aged 18-30 years who received the YFV17D yellow fever vaccine. Each CDR3 is given with its conserved first and last residue. D genes are given only for firm matches. Clone size is given for some rows only: seen once, a few or many times, or a class if the clone is expanded.

TRBV21-1	TRBJ2-7	9	-	few	TGTTGTACAACCCCCGAGCAGTACTTC	CCTTPEQYF
TRBV12-3/TRBV12-4	TRBJ1-2	16	TRBD1	-	TGTGCCAGCAGCACTCCCGGGACAGGGGGCGCCTATGGCTACACCTTC	CASSTPGTGGAYGYTF
TRBV29-1	TRBJ1-1	15	-	few	TGCAGCGTTGAAGCAAGCGGTGGGGGGGACACTGAAGCTTTCTTT	CSVEASGGGDTEAFF
TRBV27	TRBJ1-1	16	-	-	TGTGCCAGCAGGCCGATCGGCGACACTTGGGACACTGAAGCTTTCTTT	CASRPIGDTWDTEAFF
TRBV4-3	TRBJ1-2	16	TRBD1	few	TGCGCCAGCAGCCAAACAAGGGGGACAGCCAACTATGGCTACACCTTC	CASSQTRGTANYGYTF
TRBV6-6	TRBJ1-5	17	-	-	TGTGCCAGCGAAAGCGGGGGCAGGGATAGTCGCAATCAGCCCCAGCATTTT	CASESGGRDSRNQPQHF
TRBV4-3	TRBJ1-2	16	-	many	TGCGCCAGCAGCCAAGCCTCTGGACAGACTAACTATGGCTACACCTTC	CASSQASGQTNYGYTF
TRBV13	TRBJ1-2	14	-	few	TGTGCCAGCAGCCTACTCCCACAGGTCTATGGCTACACCTTC	CASSLLPQVYGYTF
TRBV12-3/TRBV12-4	TRBJ1-1	16	-	-	TGTGCCAGCATCGCCCAACTAGTGATCCCGAACACTGAAGCTTTCTTT	CASIAQLVIPNTEAFF
TRBV29-1	TRBJ2-2	14	TRBD2	-	TGCAGCGTTGAGGGACTAGCGGGCACCGGGGAGCTGTTTTTT	CSVEGLAGTGELFF
TRBV6-5	TRBJ2-5	16	-	-	TGTGCCAGCAGTTACTCGAAAGGCGAAACTGGAGAGACCCAGTACTTC	CASSYSKGETGETQYF
TRBV27	TRBJ2-4	14	-	-	TGTGCCAGCAGTTCTCGACTAGCCAAAAACATTCAGTACTTC	CASSSRLAKNIQYF
TRBV5-4	TRBJ2-3	11	TRBD1	-	TGTGCCAGCAGCTCACCAGGGGGGCAGTATTTT	CASSSPGGQYF
TRBV5-6	TRBJ2-5	16	TRBD2	few	TGTGCCAGCAGCGATGGACTAGCGGGGGGATGGGAGACCCAGTACTTC	CASSDGLAGGWETQYF
TRBV15	TRBJ2-4	15	-	few	TGTGCCACCAGCAGAGATTCGGGAACCAAAAACATTCAGTACTTC	CATSRDSGTKNIQYF
TRBV6-5	TRBJ1-2	16	TRBD1	-	TGTGCCAGCAGTTACACAGGGGCCGACCCCTCCTATGGCTACACCTTC	CASSYTGADPSYGYTF
TRBV2	TRBJ1-1	14	TRBD1	few	TGTGCCAGCAGCGCGACAGGGAGGGACACTGAAGCTTTCTTT	CASSATGRDTEAFF
TRBV9	TRBJ2-7	11	-	-	TGTGCCAGCAGCGACCCCGGGAAGCAGTACTTC	CASSDPGKQYF
TRBV6-1	TRBJ2-3	16	TRBD2	-	TGTGCCAGCAGTGGCTATAGCGGGGTGTTCACAGATACGCAGTATTTT	CASSGYSGVFTDTQYF
TRBV12-3/TRBV12-4	TRBJ2-3	16	TRBD1	many	TGTGCCAGCAGCCGATACCCGGGACAGGGTACAGATACGCAGTATTTT	CASSRYPGQGTDTQYF
TRBV6-2/TRBV6-3	TRBJ1-1	13	-	-	TGTGCCGGCCGACGGGGATCGGAAACTGAAGCTTTCTTT	CAGRRGSETEAFF
TRBV7-2	TRBJ2-3	15	TRBD2	-	TGTGCCAGCAGCCCACGGGGGGGCTATTCAGATACGCAGTATTTT	CASSPRGGYSDTQYF
TRBV7-2	TRBJ2-3	17	TRBD2	few	TGTGCCAGCAGCTTTCCCCGGGGGGGCGCTAGCACAGATACGCAGTATTTT	CASSFPRGGASTDTQYF
TRBV5-1	TRBJ1-4	15	-	-	TGCGCCAGCAGCTTGGTTGGGGAGACTAATGAAAAACTGTTTTTT	CASSLVGETNEKLFF
TRBV7-8	TRBJ2-2	14	-	few	TGTGCCAGCAGCGGTGTTCTCGTCACCGGGGAGCTGTTTTTT	CASSGVLVTGELFF
TRBV4-3	TRBJ2-3	14	TRBD2	few	TGCGCCAGCAGCCAAGAGGTAGCGGGGGGCCGATCGTATTTT	CASSQEVAGGRSYF
TRBV2	TRBJ2-5	13	TRBD1	-	TGTGCCAGCAGTGGGACAGGGGAGCAGACCCAGTACTTC	CASSGTGEQTQYF
TRBV4-3	TRBJ2-3	15	-	few	TGCGCCAGCAGCCCAAGCCCTAGCACCACAGATACGCAGTATTTT	CASSPSPSTTDTQYF
TRBV12-3/TRBV12-4	TRBJ2-1	13	TRBD2	few	TGTGCCAGCAGTGAAGCGGGGGGTGGGGAGCAGTTCTTC	CASSEAGGGEQFF
TRBV7-2	TRBJ1-1	15	TRBD1	few	TGTGCCAGCAGGCCCGACAGGGCGGCGAACACTGAAGCTTTCTTT	CASRPDRAANTEAFF
TRBV5-4	TRBJ2-6	14	-	many	TGTGCCAGCAGCGCCGGTCCCGGGGCCAACGTCCTGACTTTC	CASSAGPGANVLTF
TRBV7-6	TRBJ2-3	16	-	-	TGTGCCAGCAGCCTAACAGGCCGAACTGGCACAGATACGCAGTATTTT	CASSLTGRTGTDTQYF
TRBV12-3/TRBV12-4	TRBJ2-1	15	TRBD2	-	TGTGCCAGCAGTTTGTGGACTAGGGTCGGGGATGAGCAGTTCTTC	CASSLWTRVGDEQFF
TRBV7-9	TRBJ2-1	16	TRBD1	few	TGTGCCAGCAGCGTACCCCGAATGACAGGGGAGACTGAGCAGTTCTTC	CASSVPRMTGETEQFF
TRBV7-2	TRBJ1-2	14	TRBD1	few	TGTGCCAGCAGACGTAACAGGGGTAACTATGGCTACACCTTC	CASRRNRGNYGYTF
TRBV7-3	TRBJ1-1	14	-	-	TGTGCCAGCAGCTCAACGGTTGGGGACCCTGAAGCTTTCTTT	CASSSTVGDPEAFF
TRBV4-1	TRBJ2-1	16	TRBD2	-	TGCGCCAGCAGCCCTACTCGGGGGGGATATTACAATGAGCAGTTCTTC	CASSPTRGGYYNEQFF
TRBV5-1	TRBJ2-2	16	TRBD2	once	TGCGCCAGCAGCTTGCTCAGCGGGGGCAACACCGGGGAGCTGTTTTTT	CASSLLSGGNTGELFF
TRBV20-1	TRBJ2-5	15	-	-	TGCAGTGCTAGATCACCACAAGGGGGGCGAGAGACCCAGTACTTC	CSARSPQGGRETQYF
TRBV6-5	TRBJ2-6	15	TRBD1	few	TGTGCCAGCAGTGCACAGGGGGCTGGGGCCAACGTCCTGACTTTC	CASSAQGAGANVLTF
TRBV7-3	TRBJ2-2	17	-	-	TGTGCCAGCAGCCCCAAACTAAAGCCAAGGGGCCTCGGGGAGCTGTTTTTT	CASSPKLKPRGLGELFF
TRBV4-2	TRBJ1-2	16	-	-	TGTGCCAGCAGCCAAGACTTGATTGGGGGATACTATGGCTACACCTTC	CASSQDLIGGYYGYTF
TRBV5-1	TRBJ2-3	14	-	-	TGCGCCAGCAGCTTGAGGGGCGGGGGCGATACGCAGTATTTT	CASSLRGGGDTQYF
TRBV7-2	TRBJ2-4	15	TRBD2	-	TGTGCCAGCAGCCCACGACTAGCGGGGAAAAACATTCAGTACTTC	CASSPRLAGKNIQYF
TRBV20-1	TRBJ1-1	11	-	few	TGCAGTGCCCCTGAGAACACTGAAGCTTTCTTT	CSAPENTEAFF
TRBV15	TRBJ2-1	12	-	few	TGTGCCACCAGCAGAGAGGGGGATGAGCAGTTCTTC	CATSREGDEQFF
TRBV29-1	TRBJ2-5	13	-	few	TGCAGCGCAGGAGGTCCGTACCAAGAGACCCAGTACTTC	CSAGGPYQETQYF